Listed below are T cell receptor beta chains from one sample, sequenced in a study of identical twins. TCRdb fed the 5' RACE reads into MiXCR, producing one record per CDR3 protein. The top ten hold 1.5% to 2% of the sample, which has approximately 700,000 distinct CDR3 sequences, 5.5% to 6.5% seen once. The sequenced sample was naive T cells sorted from blood. The source is a man in his late teens or twenties in good health. Both conserved end residues are part of each CDR3. Size values are once, few and many counts, or a class for expanded clones, and some rows have none.

abundance: many
v_gene: TRBV5-1
j_gene: TRBJ2-2
CDR3aa: CASSLRAANTGELFF

abundance: many
v_gene: TRBV29-1
j_gene: TRBJ1-1
CDR3aa: CSVVLNTEAFF

abundance: many
v_gene: TRBV5-1
j_gene: TRBJ1-3
CDR3aa: CASSLETGPGNTIYF

abundance: few
v_gene: TRBV12-5
j_gene: TRBJ2-4
CDR3aa: CASGLVLPPKERIAKNIQYF

abundance: few
v_gene: TRBV20-1
j_gene: TRBJ2-5
CDR3aa: CSATRVAGGMETQYF

abundance: NA
v_gene: TRBV5-1
j_gene: TRBJ2-2
CDR3aa: CASSLTGPPNTGELFF

abundance: many
v_gene: TRBV14
j_gene: TRBJ2-1
CDR3aa: CASSQFLAGAGNEQFF

abundance: few
v_gene: TRBV20-1
j_gene: TRBJ2-1
CDR3aa: CSARMAVNEQFF

abundance: few
v_gene: TRBV2
j_gene: TRBJ2-3
CDR3aa: CASVLGGSGDTQYF

abundance: NA
v_gene: TRBV2
j_gene: TRBJ2-6
CDR3aa: CASIRDRRSGANVLTF

abundance: NA
v_gene: TRBV24-1
j_gene: TRBJ1-2
CDR3aa: CATSDSVGFYGYTF

abundance: NA
v_gene: TRBV12-3/TRBV12-4
j_gene: TRBJ2-3
CDR3aa: CASQGPTLALDTQYF

abundance: few
v_gene: TRBV24-1
j_gene: TRBJ2-3
CDR3aa: CATSDMTGGTQYF

abundance: many
v_gene: TRBV15
j_gene: TRBJ1-6
CDR3aa: CATSRWTGKNSPLHF

abundance: few
v_gene: TRBV24-1
j_gene: TRBJ2-1
CDR3aa: CATSDDQVNNEQFF

abundance: NA
v_gene: TRBV12-3/TRBV12-4
j_gene: TRBJ1-5
CDR3aa: CASSIGRALSQPQHF

abundance: many
v_gene: TRBV13
j_gene: TRBJ1-2
CDR3aa: CASSPLLPDRANYGYTF

abundance: NA
v_gene: TRBV12-3/TRBV12-4
j_gene: TRBJ2-4
CDR3aa: CASSLNSGNFKNIEYF

abundance: many
v_gene: TRBV29-1
j_gene: TRBJ1-1
CDR3aa: CSVGFRGTEAFF

abundance: few
v_gene: TRBV4-3
j_gene: TRBJ2-7
CDR3aa: CASSQEWRGWGSGYEQYF

abundance: many
v_gene: TRBV2
j_gene: TRBJ2-1
CDR3aa: CASSGSSGWGNEQFF

abundance: NA
v_gene: TRBV20-1
j_gene: TRBJ2-1
CDR3aa: CSAPTSGSSYNEQFF

abundance: NA
v_gene: TRBV12-3/TRBV12-4
j_gene: TRBJ2-1
CDR3aa: CASSFGGFVNEQFF